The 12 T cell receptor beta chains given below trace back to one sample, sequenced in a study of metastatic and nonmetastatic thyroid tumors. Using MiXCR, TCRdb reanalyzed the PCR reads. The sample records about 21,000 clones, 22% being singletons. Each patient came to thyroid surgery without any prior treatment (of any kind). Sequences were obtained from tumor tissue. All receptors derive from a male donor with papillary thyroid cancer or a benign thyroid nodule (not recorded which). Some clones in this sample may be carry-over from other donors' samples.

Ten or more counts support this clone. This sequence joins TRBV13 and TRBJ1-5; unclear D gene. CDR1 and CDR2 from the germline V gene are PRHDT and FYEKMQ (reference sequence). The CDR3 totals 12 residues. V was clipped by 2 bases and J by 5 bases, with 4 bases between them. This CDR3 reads CASSLLDQPQHF. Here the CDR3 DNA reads TGTGCCAGCAGCTTACTGGATCAGCCCCAGCATTTT.

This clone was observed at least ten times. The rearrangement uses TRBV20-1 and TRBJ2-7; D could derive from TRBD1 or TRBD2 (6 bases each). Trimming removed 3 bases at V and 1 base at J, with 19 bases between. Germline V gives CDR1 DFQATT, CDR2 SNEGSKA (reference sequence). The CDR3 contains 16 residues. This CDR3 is CSARFGGRAWSYEQYF. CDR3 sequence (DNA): TGCAGTGCTAGGTTCGGGGGCAGGGCTTGGTCCTACGAGCAGTACTTC.

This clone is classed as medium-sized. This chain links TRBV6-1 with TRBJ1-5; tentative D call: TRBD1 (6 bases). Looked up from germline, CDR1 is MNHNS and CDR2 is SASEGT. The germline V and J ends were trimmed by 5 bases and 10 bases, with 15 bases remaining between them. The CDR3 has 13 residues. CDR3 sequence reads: CASSKTGDLPQHF. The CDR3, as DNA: TGTGCCAGCAGTAAGACAGGAGATCTTCCCCAGCATTTT.

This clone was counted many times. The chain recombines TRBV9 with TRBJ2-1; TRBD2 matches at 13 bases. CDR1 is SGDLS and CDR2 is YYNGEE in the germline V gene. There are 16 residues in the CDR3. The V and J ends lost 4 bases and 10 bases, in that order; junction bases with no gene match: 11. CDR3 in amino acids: CASSTLGGLAGPEQFF. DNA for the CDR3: TGTGCCAGCAGCACCCTCGGGGGACTAGCGGGACCAGAGCAGTTCTTC.

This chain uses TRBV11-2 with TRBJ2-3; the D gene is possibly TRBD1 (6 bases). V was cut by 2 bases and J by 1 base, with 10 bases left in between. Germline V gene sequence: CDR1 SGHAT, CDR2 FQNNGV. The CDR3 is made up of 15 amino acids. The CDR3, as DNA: TGTGCCAGCAGCTTAAACCCAGGGGGCACAGATACGCAGTATTTT. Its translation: CASSLNPGGTDTQYF.

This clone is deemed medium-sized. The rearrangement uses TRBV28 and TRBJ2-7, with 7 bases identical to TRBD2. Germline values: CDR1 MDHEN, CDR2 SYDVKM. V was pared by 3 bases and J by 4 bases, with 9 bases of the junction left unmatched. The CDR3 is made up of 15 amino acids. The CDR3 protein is CASSFPGLVGYEQYF. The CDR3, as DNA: TGTGCCAGCAGTTTCCCCGGACTAGTCGGTTACGAGCAGTACTTC.

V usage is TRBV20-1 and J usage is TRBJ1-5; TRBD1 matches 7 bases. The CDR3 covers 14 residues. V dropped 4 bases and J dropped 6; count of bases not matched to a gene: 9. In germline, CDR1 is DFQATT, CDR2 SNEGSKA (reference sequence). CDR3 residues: CSAIGQGGGQPQHF. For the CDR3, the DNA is TGCAGTGCTATAGGTCAAGGGGGCGGTCAGCCCCAGCATTTT.

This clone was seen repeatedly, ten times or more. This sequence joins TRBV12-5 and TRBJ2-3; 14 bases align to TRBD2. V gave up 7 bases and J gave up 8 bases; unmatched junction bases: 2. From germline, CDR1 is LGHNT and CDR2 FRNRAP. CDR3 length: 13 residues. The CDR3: CASVGTSGSTQYF. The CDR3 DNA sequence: TGTGCTAGTGTAGGGACTAGCGGGAGTACGCAGTATTTT.

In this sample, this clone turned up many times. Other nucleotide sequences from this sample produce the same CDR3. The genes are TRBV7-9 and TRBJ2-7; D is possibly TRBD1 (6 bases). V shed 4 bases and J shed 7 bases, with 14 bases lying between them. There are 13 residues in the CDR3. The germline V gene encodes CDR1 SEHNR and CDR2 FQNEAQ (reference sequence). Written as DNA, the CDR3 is TGTGCCAGCAGCTCGAACAGGGTTGGGGAGCAGTACTTC. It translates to CASSSNRVGEQYF.

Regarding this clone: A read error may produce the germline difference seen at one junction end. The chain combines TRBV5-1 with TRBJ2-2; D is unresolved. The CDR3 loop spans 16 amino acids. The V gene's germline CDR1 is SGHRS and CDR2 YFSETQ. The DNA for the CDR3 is TGCTCCAGCAGCCCGTCTTCACAATTAATCACCGGGGAGCTGTTTTTT. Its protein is CSSSPSSQLITGELFF.

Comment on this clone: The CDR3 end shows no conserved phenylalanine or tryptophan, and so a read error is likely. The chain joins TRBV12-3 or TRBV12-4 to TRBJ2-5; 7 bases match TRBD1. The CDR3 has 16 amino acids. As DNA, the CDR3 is TGTGCCAGCAGTACAACGACCGGACAGGAAACAGAGACACAGTACTAC. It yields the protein CASSTTTGQETETQYY.

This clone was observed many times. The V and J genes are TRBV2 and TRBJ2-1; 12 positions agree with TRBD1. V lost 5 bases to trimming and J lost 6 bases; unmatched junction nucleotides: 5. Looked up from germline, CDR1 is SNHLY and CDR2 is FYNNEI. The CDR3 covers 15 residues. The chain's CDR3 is CASSQGQGAGNEQFF. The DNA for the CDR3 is TGTGCCAGCAGTCAGGGACAGGGGGCTGGCAATGAGCAGTTCTTC.